This entry lists 30 T cell receptor beta chains sequenced from one sample in a study of blood T cell repertoires in COVID-19. Assay used: immunoSEQ multiplex PCR; TCRdb lists only in-frame clones, some missing. Counted here are about 150,000 clones, nearly 80% occurring once; the ten biggest clones make up around 1.7%. Sequencing was done on a sample of peripheral blood. The receptors shown here come from an elderly man with acute or convalescent COVID-19.

This clone was counted only a few times. This chain links TRBV20-1 with TRBJ2-5, with D tentatively TRBD1 (5 bases). Germline V lookup: CDR1 DFQATT, CDR2 SNEGSKA (reference sequence). There are 12 residues in the CDR3. Trimming removed 3 bases at V and 5 bases at J, with 10 bases between. CDR3 region: CSASPGLETQYF. The CDR3 DNA follows: TGCAGTGCTAGTCCAGGGTTGGAGACCCAGTACTTC.

The V call is TRBV5-1, the J call TRBJ2-5; the match to TRBD1 covers 7 bases. Germline CDR1 is SGHRS and CDR2 is YFSETQ. The CDR3 consists of 15 residues. After removal of 4 bases from V and 4 bases from J, the junction contained 10 bases not matched to a gene. CDR3 coding DNA: TGCGCCAGCAGCCTTACAGGGGATTGGCGAGAGACCCAGTACTTC. Its protein is CASSLTGDWRETQYF.

This chain uses TRBV29-1 with TRBJ1-1, with unresolved D. Germline V lookup: CDR1 SQVTM, CDR2 ANQGSEA. V was pared by 2 bases and J by 4 bases, with 14 bases between. The CDR3 has 14 amino acids. The CDR3 sequence is CSVEPRHSSTEAFF. CDR3 coding DNA: TGCAGCGTTGAACCCAGACACTCGAGCACTGAAGCTTTCTTT.

This chain connects TRBV28 to TRBJ2-1, with 13 bases matching TRBD2. CDR3 size: 16 residues. Germline CDR1 and CDR2: MDHEN and SYDVKM. Trimming cost V 5 bases and J 7 bases; bases outside gene matches: 8. The CDR3 loop reads CASSPPWTSGGNEQFF. The CDR3 coding sequence is TGTGCCAGCAGTCCCCCCTGGACTAGCGGGGGAAATGAGCAGTTCTTC.

This clone was found a few times. The chain uses TRBV6-5 and TRBJ2-1; no clear D gene. The germline V gene encodes CDR1 MNHEY and CDR2 SVGAGI. There are 15 residues in the CDR3. V was shortened by 0 bases and J by 1 base, with 7 bases between the two germline ends. CDR3 in DNA: TGTGCCAGCAGTTACTCTCAGAGGTCCTACAATGAGCAGTTCTTC. This translates into CASSYSQRSYNEQFF.

This clone was counted only a few times. This chain joins TRBV10-1 and TRBJ1-5; tentatively, D is TRBD1 (6 bases). From germline, CDR1 is WNHNN and CDR2 SYGVQD (reference sequence). The CDR3 runs 13 residues. V shed 6 bases and J shed 4 bases, with 10 bases lying between them. The chain's CDR3 is CASSGQTNQPQHF. CDR3 nucleotide sequence: TGCGCCAGCAGCGGACAGACGAATCAGCCCCAGCATTTT.

The rearrangement joins TRBV30 to TRBJ2-2; D gene unclear. Germline V gene data show CDR1 as GTSNPN and CDR2 as SVGIG (reference sequence). The CDR3 has 12 amino acids. Trimming left V 3 bases short and J 2 bases short, with 4 bases between. Written as DNA, the CDR3 is TGTGCCTGGAGCCCTAACACCGGGGAGCTGTTTTTT. This codes for CAWSPNTGELFF.

Only one count was recorded for this clone. V and J are TRBV27 and TRBJ1-5; 9 bases agree with TRBD1. The CDR3 is 14 amino acids. Germline V gene sequence: CDR1 MNHEY, CDR2 SMNVEV (reference sequence). V lost 6 bases, J lost 6 bases, and 6 bases stayed unmatched. In nucleotides, the CDR3 is TGTGCCAGCAGACTACAGGGGGCCGGTCAGCCCCAGCATTTT. This translates into CASRLQGAGQPQHF.

This clone was picked up a small number of times. The gene calls are TRBV7-3 and TRBJ1-1; D unclear. Trimming removed 5 bases from V and 5 bases from J, with 12 bases in between. The length of the CDR3 is 13 residues. Per germline, CDR1 SGHTA and CDR2 FQGTGA. The CDR3 here is CASSPAFGTEAFF. CDR3 DNA sequence: TGTGCCAGCAGCCCCGCATTCGGGACTGAAGCTTTCTTT.

The rearrangement links TRBV30 to TRBJ2-7; D might be TRBD2 (5 bases). Trimming removed 2 bases from V and 6 bases from J, with 11 bases in between. The CDR3 is 12 amino acids. From germline, CDR1 is GTSNPN and CDR2 SVGIG (reference sequence). CDR3 sequence (DNA): TGTGCCTGGAGTAATCCGAGGGTCGAGCAGTACTTC. Translation: CAWSNPRVEQYF.

V and J are TRBV5-1 and TRBJ2-5; TRBD2 agrees at 7 bases. The V and J ends lost 7 bases and 3 bases, in that order; junction bases with no gene match: 12. CDR3 length: 15 residues. Germline CDR1 SGHRS, CDR2 YFSETQ. The CDR3 reads CASSPLTAGKETQYF. The CDR3 DNA follows: TGCGCCAGCTCGCCCCTCACAGCGGGAAAAGAGACCCAGTACTTC.

CDR3 sequence: CASSQDRATGQFF. For the CDR3, the DNA is TGTGCCAGCAGCCAGGACCGGGCGACAGGGCAGTTCTTC. The chain combines TRBV3-1 (or the pseudogene TRBV3-2) with TRBJ2-1, with D tentatively TRBD1 (6 bases). The CDR3 is made up of 13 amino acids. V lost 3 bases, J lost 12 bases, and 15 bases lay in between. Germline loops: CDR1 LGHDT, CDR2 YNNKEL (reference sequence).

The chain combines TRBV6-5 with TRBJ1-2, with a tentative D call TRBD1 (6 bases). Germline CDR1 and CDR2: MNHEY and SVGAGI. Trimming removed 7 bases at V and 8 bases at J, with 23 bases between. This CDR3 contains 15 residues. In DNA form, the CDR3 reads TGTGCCAGCACCCCACGGGATTCCAGCAGGGGCGGCTACACCTTC. Its translation: CASTPRDSSRGGYTF.

The chain joins TRBV7-2 to TRBJ1-2; 8 bases are a match to TRBD1. The ends lost 5 bases at V and 4 bases at J; junction bases unmatched: 6. Germline V gene lookup returns CDR1 SGHTA and CDR2 FQGNSA. The CDR3 sequence is 14 residues long. As DNA, the CDR3 is TGTGCCAGCAGCCCCGGGACAGGCGGCTATGGCTACACCTTC. Its protein is CASSPGTGGYGYTF. Full variable domain (rest looked up from reference TRBV7-2 and TRBJ1-2): GAGVSQSPSNKVTEKGKDVELRCDPISGHTALYWYRQSLGQGLEFLIYFQGNSAPDKSGLPSDRFSAERTGGSVSTLTIQRTQQEDSAVYLCASSPGTGGYGYTFGSGTRLTVV.

This sequence joins TRBV4-3 and TRBJ1-6; D is unresolved. V was pared by 0 bases and J by 7 bases, with 10 bases between. The germline CDR1 and CDR2 sequences are LGHNA and YSLEER. The CDR3 has 15 residues. In DNA form, the CDR3 reads TGCGCCAGCAGCCAAGACCCCACAGTCAATTCACCCCTCCACTTT. It translates to CASSQDPTVNSPLHF.

In DNA form, the CDR3 reads TGTGCCAGTAGTATCGGGGGTGGAGGTGAAAAACTGTTTTTT. This codes for CASSIGGGGEKLFF. The chain uses TRBV19 and TRBJ1-4; possibly TRBD1 for D (5 bases). The CDR3 has 14 amino acids. Trimming cost V 3 bases and J 7 bases, with 12 bases left between them. The germline V gene has CDR1 LNHDA and CDR2 SQIVND (reference sequence).

The J gene is TRBJ1-2, the V gene TRBV19; tentatively, D is TRBD1 (5 bases). The germline CDR1 and CDR2 sequences are LNHDA and SQIVND (reference sequence). CDR3 length: 15 amino acids. Trimming removed 0 bases at V and 5 bases at J, with 13 bases between. The DNA for the CDR3 is TGTGCCAGTAGTATAGATCTGACGGGGGAGTATGGCTACACCTTC. Its protein is CASSIDLTGEYGYTF.

There are a few counts of this clone. The chain uses TRBV10-1 and TRBJ2-1, with D hard to call. Germline lookup yields CDR1 WNHNN and CDR2 SYGVQD (reference sequence). V shed 3 bases and J shed 4 bases, with 10 bases lying between them. The CDR3 is made up of 14 amino acids. CDR3 nucleotide sequence: TGCGCCAGCAGTGATTACAGTTCTTACAATGAGCAGTTCTTC. It yields the protein CASSDYSSYNEQFF.

The chain has TRBV11-3 and TRBJ2-6; 8 bases match TRBD1. This CDR3 comprises 15 residues. Losses at the gene ends were 4 bases for V and 3 bases for J; bases not matched to a gene: 2. In germline, CDR1 is SGHNT, CDR2 YENEEA. CDR3 nucleotide sequence: TGTGCCAGCAGCTCCGGGACAGGTGGGGCCAACGTCCTGACTTTC. Amino acid sequence: CASSSGTGGANVLTF.

The chain combines TRBV20-1 with TRBJ1-1; the D is unclear. The CDR3 sequence is 14 residues long. Germline CDR1 and CDR2: DFQATT and SNEGSKA (reference sequence). Trimming removed 4 bases at V and 5 bases at J, with 17 bases between. DNA for the CDR3: TGCAGTGCTATTGAAGCATCGTCGGGGACTGAAGCTTTCTTT. Its protein is CSAIEASSGTEAFF.

V is TRBV12-5 and J is TRBJ2-7; a possible D gene is TRBD2 (6 bases). Germline values: CDR1 LGHNT, CDR2 FRNRAP. V lost 1 base, J lost 3 bases, and 10 bases lay in between. This CDR3 comprises 14 residues. Written as DNA, the CDR3 is TGTGCTAGTGGTTTGGGCGGGGCCCTCTACGAGCAGTACTTC. Amino acid sequence: CASGLGGALYEQYF.

The V gene is TRBV19, the J gene TRBJ2-5, with 10 bases that match TRBD2. Losses at the gene ends were 5 bases for V and 5 bases for J; bases not matched to a gene: 8. CDR1 LNHDA and CDR2 SQIVND come from the germline V gene (reference sequence). This CDR3 region has 15 residues. For the CDR3, the DNA is TGTGCCAGTAGTTTAGCGGGGGGAACCTGGGAGACCCAGTACTTC. This encodes CASSLAGGTWETQYF.

As to this clone: The sample holds other DNA sequences that translate to the same CDR3. The rearrangement uses TRBV19 and TRBJ1-2; 10 bases line up with TRBD1. V was pared by 5 bases and J by 1 base, with 1 base of the junction left unmatched. The CDR3 contains 14 residues. Germline CDR1 LNHDA, CDR2 SQIVND (reference sequence). The CDR3 nucleotides read TGTGCCAGTAGTCGGGACAGGGGTAACTATGGCTACACCTTC. Its translation: CASSRDRGNYGYTF.

The genes are TRBV9 and TRBJ1-1; TRBD1 is a possible D gene (5 bases). The CDR3 spans 15 residues. Trimming removed 5 bases at V and 2 bases at J, with 16 bases between. Germline assignment: CDR1 SGDLS and CDR2 YYNGEE. CDR3 region: CASSFTGDLNTEAFF. CDR3 bases: TGTGCCAGCAGTTTTACAGGCGACCTTAACACTGAAGCTTTCTTT. The full variable domain, its missing parts supplied by reference TRBV9 and TRBJ1-1, is DSGVTQTPKHLITATGQRVTLRCSPRSGDLSVYWYQQSLDQGLQFLIQYYNGEERAKGNILERFSAQQFPDLHSELNLSSLELGDSALYFCASSFTGDLNTEAFFGQGTRLTVV.

Comment on this clone: This specimen includes other DNA sequences encoding the same CDR3. The rearrangement links TRBV5-8 to TRBJ1-1; D ambiguous. Trimming pared 0 bases from V and 1 base from J, leaving 4 bases between. Germline CDR1 SGHTS, CDR2 YDEGEE. The CDR3 is 13 residues long. The CDR3 spells CASSLVRNTEAFF. The CDR3, as DNA: TGTGCCAGCAGCTTGGTCAGGAACACTGAAGCTTTCTTT.

The chain employs TRBV2 and TRBJ2-5, with D unresolved. CDR1 is SNHLY, CDR2 FYNNEI, per germline. V lost 6 bases and J lost 1, with 12 bases in between. The CDR3 runs to 14 residues. Here the CDR3 reads CASRERELQETQYF. CDR3 nucleotide sequence: TGTGCCAGCAGGGAGCGAGAGCTCCAAGAGACCCAGTACTTC.

This chain links TRBV19 with TRBJ1-1; the D gene is possibly TRBD1 (5 bases). Trimming stripped 3 bases from V and 4 bases from J, with 12 bases between. CDR1 is LNHDA and CDR2 is SQIVND in the germline V gene (reference sequence). The CDR3 sequence is 14 residues long. This CDR3 is CASSMTGVTTEAFF. The DNA of the CDR3 is TGTGCCAGTAGTATGACGGGGGTAACCACTGAAGCTTTCTTT.

The chain recombines TRBV29-1 with TRBJ1-2; tentative D call: TRBD1 (6 bases). V lost 5 bases, J lost 0 bases, and 19 bases lay in between. This CDR3 comprises 16 residues. Per the germline V gene, CDR1 is SQVTM and CDR2 is ANQGSEA. CDR3 protein: CSVRGDMGFSNYGYTF. The CDR3 DNA sequence: TGCAGCGTTCGGGGGGACATGGGTTTTTCTAACTATGGCTACACCTTC.

This clone was found a few times. This sequence joins TRBV2 and TRBJ2-2; a weak D match, TRBD2 (6 bases). The length of the CDR3 is 15 residues. The ends were cut back, 8 bases at V and 4 bases at J, with 17 bases in the middle. Looked up from germline, CDR1 is SNHLY and CDR2 is FYNNEI. The CDR3 DNA reads TGTGCCAGCTGGAGCGGCGGGGCCCCCACCGGGGAGCTGTTTTTT. Amino acids: CASWSGGAPTGELFF. The full variable domain, rest sourced from reference TRBV2 and TRBJ2-2, is EPEVTQTPSHQVTQMGQEVILRCVPISNHLYFYWYRQILGQKVEFLVSFYNNEISEKSEIFDDQFSVERPDGSNFTLKIRSTKLEDSAMYFCASWSGGAPTGELFFGEGSRLTVL.

The rearrangement uses TRBV12-3 or TRBV12-4 and TRBJ1-1; no clear D gene. Trimming took 4 bases from V and 1 from J, leaving 7 bases between them. The CDR3 is made up of 13 amino acids. CDR3 amino acids: CASSSQANTEAFF. The CDR3 DNA sequence: TGTGCCAGCAGTTCCCAGGCGAACACTGAAGCTTTCTTT.